This is a list of T cell receptor beta chains from one sample in a study of identical twins. MiXCR was run by TCRdb on the 5' RACE reads, yielding one entry per CDR3 protein. The sample has 500,000 to 550,000 distinct CDR3 sequences; about 20% are singletons. These data were likewise used in another study, on T cells expressing NK-cell markers.

Sequenced input: CD4+ T cells sorted from blood. These receptors all stem from a woman aged 18-30 years in good health. Both conserved end residues are part of each CDR3. The D gene is left open where the match is weak. Size values are once, few and many counts, or a class for expanded clones, and some rows have none.

cdr3_aa: CSARAPLGGGELFF
cdr3_nt: TGCAGTGCTAGAGCCCCCTTGGGCGGGGGGGAGCTGTTTTTT
j_call: TRBJ2-2
v_call: TRBV20-1
d_call: NA
clone_size: few

cdr3_aa: CSASSRAGATDTQYF
cdr3_nt: TGCAGTGCTAGTTCCAGGGCCGGGGCCACAGATACGCAGTATTTT
j_call: TRBJ2-3
v_call: TRBV20-1
d_call: NA
clone_size: NA

cdr3_aa: CASSRTDLTDTQYF
cdr3_nt: TGCGCCAGCAGCCGGACCGACCTCACAGATACGCAGTATTTT
j_call: TRBJ2-3
v_call: TRBV5-1
d_call: NA
clone_size: NA

cdr3_aa: CASSQERGVGKFF
cdr3_nt: TGTGCCAGCAGCCAAGAGCGGGGGGTGGGCAAGTTCTTC
j_call: TRBJ2-1
v_call: TRBV4-2
d_call: TRBD2
clone_size: NA

cdr3_aa: CAISESGRTAHLMNTEAFF
cdr3_nt: TGTGCCATCAGTGAGTCCGGGAGGACAGCTCACCTCATGAACACTGAAGCTTTCTTT
j_call: TRBJ1-1
v_call: TRBV10-3
d_call: NA
clone_size: few

cdr3_aa: CASSLVAFTDTQYF
cdr3_nt: TGTGCCAGCAGCTTGGTTGCCTTCACAGATACGCAGTATTTT
j_call: TRBJ2-3
v_call: TRBV5-6
d_call: NA
clone_size: NA

cdr3_aa: CSARVRSGAKNIQYF
cdr3_nt: TGCAGTGCTAGAGTAAGGAGTGGAGCCAAAAACATTCAGTACTTC
j_call: TRBJ2-4
v_call: TRBV20-1
d_call: NA
clone_size: NA

cdr3_aa: CASSPRGQVKLFF
cdr3_nt: TGTGCCAGCAGCCCCAGGGGGCAGGTAAAACTGTTTTTT
j_call: TRBJ1-4
v_call: TRBV12-3/TRBV12-4
d_call: TRBD1
clone_size: few

cdr3_aa: CAITQNNEQFF
cdr3_nt: TGTGCCATCACTCAAAACAATGAGCAGTTCTTC
j_call: TRBJ2-1
v_call: TRBV10-3
d_call: NA
clone_size: many

cdr3_aa: CASSYAEGSQETQYF
cdr3_nt: TGCGCCAGCAGCTACGCCGAGGGGAGCCAAGAGACCCAGTACTTC
j_call: TRBJ2-5
v_call: TRBV5-1
d_call: NA
clone_size: few

cdr3_aa: CSARFHPRDPYNEQFF
cdr3_nt: TGCAGTGCTAGATTTCACCCGCGTGACCCCTACAATGAGCAGTTCTTC
j_call: TRBJ2-1
v_call: TRBV20-1
d_call: NA
clone_size: NA

cdr3_aa: CASSLRLNRPGTDTQYF
cdr3_nt: TGTGCCAGCAGCTTACGGCTAAATCGCCCTGGCACAGATACGCAGTATTTT
j_call: TRBJ2-3
v_call: TRBV7-2
d_call: NA
clone_size: NA

cdr3_aa: CATSVPGLSQGVRTDTQYF
cdr3_nt: TGTGCCACCAGTGTCCCGGGCCTTTCTCAGGGTGTTCGTACAGATACGCAGTATTTT
j_call: TRBJ2-3
v_call: TRBV24-1
d_call: NA
clone_size: few